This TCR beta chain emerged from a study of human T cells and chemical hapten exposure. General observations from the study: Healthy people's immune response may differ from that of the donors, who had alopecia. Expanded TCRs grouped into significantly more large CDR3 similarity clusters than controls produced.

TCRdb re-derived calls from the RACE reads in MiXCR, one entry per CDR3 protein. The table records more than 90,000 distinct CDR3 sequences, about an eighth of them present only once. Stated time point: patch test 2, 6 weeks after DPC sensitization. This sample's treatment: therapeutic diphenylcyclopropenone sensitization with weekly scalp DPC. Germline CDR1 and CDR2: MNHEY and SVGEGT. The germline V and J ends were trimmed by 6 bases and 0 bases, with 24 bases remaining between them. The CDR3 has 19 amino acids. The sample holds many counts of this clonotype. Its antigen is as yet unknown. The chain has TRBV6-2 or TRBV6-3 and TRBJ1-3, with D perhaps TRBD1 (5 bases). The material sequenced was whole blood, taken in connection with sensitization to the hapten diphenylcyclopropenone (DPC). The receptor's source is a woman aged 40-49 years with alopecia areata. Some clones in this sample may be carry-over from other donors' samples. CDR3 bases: TGTGCCAGCAGCCGGCGGCAGATCGCCTTTGGGGCCTCTGGAAACACCATATATTTT. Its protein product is CASSRRQIAFGASGNTIYF.